This TCR beta chain was documented in a study of identical twins. cDNA carried unique molecular identifiers, and a universal primer site was added by template switching. From the 5' RACE reads, TCRdb called clonotypes with MiXCR, one entry per CDR3 protein. The sample records around 340,000 distinct CDR3 sequences, approximately 9.1% being singletons. Deletions cut 3 bases from V and 5 bases from J, with 13 bases between. This CDR3 is built from 14 residues. This clonotype was counted many times. The J gene is TRBJ1-1, the V gene TRBV12-3 or TRBV12-4, with a weak D call TRBD1 (5 bases). The source is a woman between 45 and 65 years old in good health. Sequenced sample: naive T cells sorted from blood. The CDR3 sequence is CASSFWGLRTEAFF. CDR3 bases: TGTGCCAGCAGTTTTTGGGGCCTGAGGACTGAAGCTTTCTTT.